This T cell receptor (beta chain) was documented in a study of shared clonotypes between healthy human individuals. Data came from immunoSEQ multiplex PCR; TCRdb stores just in-frame clones and leaves some out. The sample contains nearly 1 million clones, approximately 80% of which appear only once. V was pared by 5 bases and J by 5 bases, with 12 bases between. The CDR3 contains 13 residues. Germline V CDR1 and CDR2: SGHAT, FQNNGV. This clone occurred a few times. J is TRBJ1-1 and V is TRBV11-2; D gene ambiguous. This receptor was taken from a man younger than 35 in good health. The sample comprised memory CD4+ T cells sorted from blood. Subset reported: CD45RA-negative fraction. CDR3 sequence reads: CASSPQTRTEAFF. The DNA for the CDR3 is TGTGCCAGCAGCCCACAAACGAGGACTGAAGCTTTCTTT.